The TCR beta chain under discussion was sequenced for a study of blood T cell repertoires in COVID-19. Study as a whole: Acute and convalescent COVID-19 samples came from the United States, Italy and Spain. From T cells, B-cell-depleted T cells, or PBMCs came the material, which was cDNA or gDNA.

Per the study methods: The assay estimated nucleated cells by amplifying reference gene primers. Sequencing was performed with immunoSEQ multiplex PCR; in TCRdb, only in-frame clones are kept and a portion is missing. The V and J calls and the clone size are those of that table, but D and trimming were determined from the DNA. In the table there are 80,000 to 130,000 clones, approximately 89% of which are singletons. The CDR3 sequence is 13 residues long. Trimming took 4 bases from V and 4 from J; bases not matched to a gene: 3. Per the germline V gene, CDR1 is MDHEN and CDR2 is SYDVKM. This chain uses TRBV28 with TRBJ2-5; the match to TRBD2 covers 7 bases. This TCR came from a man aged 60-69 years with acute or convalescent COVID-19. Sequencing input: peripheral blood. CDR3 sequence reads: CASSSAGVETQYF. In DNA form, the CDR3 reads TGTGCCAGCAGTTCGGCGGGAGTAGAGACCCAGTACTTC.